This TCR beta chain was identified during a study of TIL therapy for anti-PD-1-resistant metastatic lung cancer. About the study: Median tumor mutation burden was under 1.6 mutations per megabase. Study findings and constraints: After infusion, TIL clonotypes partly replaced peripheral T cells and declined over months.

The libraries were made with immunoSEQ v3. Survey-level samples got roughly 1.9 million read pairs; deep-level samples got about 4.5-6.5 million. TCRdb's table, derived via immunoSEQ multiplex PCR, lists solely in-frame clones and lacks some. In the table there are about 46,000 clones, just over 85% of which are singletons. On this clone itself: The antigen is undetermined.

The sample's time point: pre-treatment sample, taken before nivolumab and TIL therapy. Patients were adults with stage 4 NSCLC. The CDR3 length is 15 residues. Unmatched junction bases numbered 8, after V lost 4 bases and J lost 2 bases. The germline V gene has CDR1 MNHEY and CDR2 SMNVEV (reference sequence). The sequencing here drew on blood, taken at baseline. The origin of this receptor is a person between 25 and 80 years old with non-small cell lung cancer. The chain links TRBV27 to TRBJ2-7; 7 nucleotides line up with TRBD1. CDR3 bases: TGTGCCAGCAGTTCGGAGACAGGGTTAGCCTACGAGCAGTACTTC. This codes for CASSSETGLAYEQYF.